This T cell receptor (beta chain) was sequenced during a study of T cell repertoires in cytomegalovirus infection. As for the study in general: Well-studied HLA-B-restricted CMV epitopes were used in the study alongside recently identified HLA-C-restricted ones. TCR beta signatures that were public indicated CMV infection and matching HLA type.

The table lists this clonotype with a few counts. Antigen unknown. CDR3 size: 14 residues. The V end lost 4 bases, the J end lost 5 bases, and 13 bases lay between the germline ends. From germline, CDR1 is KGHDR and CDR2 SFDVKD. TCRdb fed the reads into MiXCR, producing one record per CDR3 protein. This sample has more than 250,000 distinct CDR3 sequences, with around 25% found just once. The V gene is TRBV24-1, the J gene TRBJ2-5, with D maybe TRBD2 (5 bases). The clonotype was recovered from a human donor in good health (CMV status not recorded). Some clones in this sample may be carry-over from other donors' samples. The sample here was cultured PBMCs, taken from culture after CMV antigen stimulation. CDR3 nucleotides: TGTGCCACCAGTGACCCACGGGGTGGCGAGACCCAGTACTTC. As protein: CATSDPRGGETQYF.